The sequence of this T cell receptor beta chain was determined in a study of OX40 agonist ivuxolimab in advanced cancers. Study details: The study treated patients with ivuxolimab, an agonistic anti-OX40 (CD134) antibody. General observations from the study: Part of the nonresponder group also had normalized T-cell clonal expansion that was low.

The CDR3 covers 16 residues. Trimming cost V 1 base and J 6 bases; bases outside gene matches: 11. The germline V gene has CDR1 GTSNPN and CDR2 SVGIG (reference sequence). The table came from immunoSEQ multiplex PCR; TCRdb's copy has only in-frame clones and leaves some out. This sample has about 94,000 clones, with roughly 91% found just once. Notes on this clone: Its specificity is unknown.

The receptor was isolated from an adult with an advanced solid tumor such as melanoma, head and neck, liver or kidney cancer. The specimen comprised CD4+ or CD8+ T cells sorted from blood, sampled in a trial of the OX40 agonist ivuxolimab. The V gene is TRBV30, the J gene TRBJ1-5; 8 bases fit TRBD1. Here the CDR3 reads CAWSGITGGGIQPQHF. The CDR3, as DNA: TGTGCCTGGAGTGGAATTACAGGGGGAGGGATTCAGCCCCAGCATTTT.